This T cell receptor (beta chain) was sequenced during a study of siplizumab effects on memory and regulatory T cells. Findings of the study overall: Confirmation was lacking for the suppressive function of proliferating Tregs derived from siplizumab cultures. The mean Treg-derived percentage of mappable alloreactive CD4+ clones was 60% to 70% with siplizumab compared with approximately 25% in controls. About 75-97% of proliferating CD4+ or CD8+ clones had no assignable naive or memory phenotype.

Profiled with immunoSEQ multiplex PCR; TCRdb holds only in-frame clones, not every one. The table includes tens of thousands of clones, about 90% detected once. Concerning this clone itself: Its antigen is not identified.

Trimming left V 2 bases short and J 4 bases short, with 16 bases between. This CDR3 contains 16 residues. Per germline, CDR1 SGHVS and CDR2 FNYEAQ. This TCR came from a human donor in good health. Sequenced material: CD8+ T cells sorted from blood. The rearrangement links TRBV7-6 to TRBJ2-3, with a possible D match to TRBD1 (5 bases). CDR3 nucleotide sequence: TGTGCCAGCAGCTTATTTATGGGGCTGGCGCCAGATACGCAGTATTTT. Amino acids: CASSLFMGLAPDTQYF.